This T cell receptor (beta chain) was sequenced for a study of T cells after yellow fever vaccination (dated 2019 in TCRdb). Turning to the overall study: Libraries from fractions with low cell numbers were prepared with the SMART-Seq v4 Ultra Low Input RNA kit. To follow T-cell clones before and after both primary and booster YFV17D yellow fever vaccination, bulk TCR alpha and beta repertoires underwent longitudinal sequencing. Two healthy male donors, one aged 18 to 29 and one aged 30 to 40 years, made up the cohort. Bulk PBMC replicates and cell subsets were isolated from blood drawn at multiple timepoints before and after both primary and secondary immunization.

CDR1 and CDR2 are read off the germline V gene (reference sequence) as LNHDA and SQIVND. From the cysteine up to the phenylalanine, the CDR3 has a length of 14 residues. Of the read, only the CDR3 DNA is kept; its 42 bases are in frame from base 1. V is cut by 0 bases and J by 11 bases, and the space between the germline ends is 16 bases. Synthesis of TCR cDNA relied on 5'RACE template switching, a step that introduced a universal primer site along with unique molecular identifiers. Priming of cDNA synthesis was performed from both the TCR alpha and TCR beta constant segments. Library amplification used two PCR steps, and the second PCR step added sample barcodes and sequencing adapters. Sequencing of libraries was done on Illumina HiSeq 2500 (2x100 bp) or NovaSeq (2x150 bp). The original pipeline was this. Demultiplexing of reads and collapsing into UMI consensus sequences were performed with MIGEC, and V(D)J alignment was carried out with MiXCR. Clonotypes responding to the vaccine were identified with edgeR on replicate PBMC samples, with the criteria of FDR below 0.01 and a log2 fold change above 5 up to day 15. Bulk clonotypes were assigned CD4 or CD8 identity according to which sequenced CD4 or CD8 repertoire held them at higher abundance. Starting from the raw public reads, TCRdb applied fastp trimming at Q25, assembled clones with MiXCR and retained in-frame beta chains. Entries are consolidated by CDR3 protein sequence, retaining the most common genes and DNA. The V and J calls and clone size come from TCRdb's table, not from the authors' own analysis. The sample data list around 300,000 distinct CDR3 sequences, and about an eighth of these were observed just once. The ten largest make up roughly 0.5% of the sample.

This clonotype was counted a few times. It has no known antigen specificity. No per-base quality is available; no much larger clone lies one base away. The meaning of the sample's treatment or condition label: live attenuated yellow fever vaccine strain. PBMCs were isolated from peripheral blood using a standard Ficoll-Paque protocol. Dynabeads CD4 and CD8 positive selection kits were used to isolate CD4 and CD8 T-cell fractions. TriZol was used to extract RNA from bulk PBMCs, from CD4 and CD8 fractions, and from dextramer-positive and dextramer-negative fractions. The paper's findings and limits, for the study overall: Most clones expanded after primary vaccination (almost 97% of CD4 and 80% to 90% of CD8) were re-detected after the booster, suggesting that broad memory maintenance occurred. A small fraction of clonotypes showed up in both the CD4 and CD8 compartments, probably as a result of convergent recombination. Only a couple of donors were included in the study, so the extent to which the findings can be generalized is limited. Compared with the primary T-cell response, the secondary T-cell response was faster but weaker, reaching its peak on day 5 rather than on day 15. FACS-sorted repertoires could contain abundant contaminating clonotypes from the bulk population, so computational filtering was required.

The chain is assembled from TRBV19 and TRBJ1-1; perhaps TRBD1 is the D gene, with 5 bases matching. Sequences were derived from CD4+ T cells sorted from PBMCs, sampled 45 days after the yellow fever booster vaccination. The receptor was isolated from a man aged 25 to 40 who received the YFV17D yellow fever vaccine. The CDR3 protein sequence reads: CASSIDVRGIDAFF. The DNA sequence follows: TGTGCCAGTAGTATAGACGTGCGGGGCATCGACGCTTTCTTT.